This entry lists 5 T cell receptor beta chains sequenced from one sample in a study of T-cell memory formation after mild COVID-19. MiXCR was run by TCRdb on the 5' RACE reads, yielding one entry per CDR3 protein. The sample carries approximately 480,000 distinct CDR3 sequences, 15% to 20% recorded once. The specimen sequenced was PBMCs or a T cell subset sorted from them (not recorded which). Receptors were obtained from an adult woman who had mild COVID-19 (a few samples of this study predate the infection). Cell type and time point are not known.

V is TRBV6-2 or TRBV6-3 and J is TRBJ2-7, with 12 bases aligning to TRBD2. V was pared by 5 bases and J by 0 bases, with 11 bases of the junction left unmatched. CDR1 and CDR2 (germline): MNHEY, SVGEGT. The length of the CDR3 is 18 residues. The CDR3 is CASSEDWTSGISSYEQYF. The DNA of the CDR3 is TGTGCCAGCAGTGAAGATTGGACTAGCGGGATTAGCTCCTACGAGCAGTACTTC.

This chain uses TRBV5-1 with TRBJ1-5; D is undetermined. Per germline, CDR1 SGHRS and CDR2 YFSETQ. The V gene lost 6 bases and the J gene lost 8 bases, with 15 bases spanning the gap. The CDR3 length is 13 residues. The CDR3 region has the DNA TGCGCCAGCACCCGAAACCCTGGAGAGCCCCAGCATTTT. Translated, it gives CASTRNPGEPQHF.

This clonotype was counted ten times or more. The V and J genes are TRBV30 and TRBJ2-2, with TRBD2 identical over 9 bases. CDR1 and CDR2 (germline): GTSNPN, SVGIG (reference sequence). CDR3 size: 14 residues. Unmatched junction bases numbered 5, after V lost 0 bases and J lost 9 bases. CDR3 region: CAWSVRGRARELFF. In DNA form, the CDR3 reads TGTGCCTGGAGTGTCCGCGGGAGGGCCCGGGAGCTGTTTTTT.

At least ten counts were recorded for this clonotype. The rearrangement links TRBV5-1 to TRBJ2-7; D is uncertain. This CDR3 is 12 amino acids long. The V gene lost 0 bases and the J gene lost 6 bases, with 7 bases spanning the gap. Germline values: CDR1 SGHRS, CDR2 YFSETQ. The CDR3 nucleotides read TGCGCCAGCAGCTTGGATCGCGGCGAGCAGTACTTC. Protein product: CASSLDRGEQYF.

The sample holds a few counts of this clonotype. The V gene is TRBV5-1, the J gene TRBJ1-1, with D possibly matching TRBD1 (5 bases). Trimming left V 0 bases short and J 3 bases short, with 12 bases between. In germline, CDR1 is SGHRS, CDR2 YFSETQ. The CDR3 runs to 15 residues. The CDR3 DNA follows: TGCGCCAGCAGCTTGGACCAGGGTGGGCACACTGAAGCTTTCTTT. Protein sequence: CASSLDQGGHTEAFF.